The 13 T cell receptor beta chains in this list originate from one sample, sequenced in a study of T cell changes during pregnancy in multiple sclerosis. Using immunoSEQ multiplex PCR, the repertoire was profiled, and TCRdb retains in-frame clones only, with some absent. The sample yields tens of thousands of clones, under 95% seen once. This specimen consisted of peripheral blood, obtained in the first trimester of pregnancy. These receptor sequences come from a female donor in good health, enrolled as a control in a pregnancy study.

The chain links TRBV7-2 to TRBJ2-6, with D tentatively TRBD2 (7 bases). The CDR3 totals 18 residues. Germline V lookup: CDR1 SGHTA, CDR2 FQGNSA. With 4 bases removed from V and 4 bases from J, the gap between germline ends came to 20 bases. This CDR3 is CASSYPARGARGANVLTF. CDR3 sequence (DNA): TGTGCCAGCAGCTACCCAGCCCGGGGGGCGCGAGGGGCCAACGTCCTGACTTTC.

V gene TRBV9 combines with J gene TRBJ1-2, with 7 bases matching TRBD1. The CDR3 spans 14 residues. In germline, CDR1 is SGDLS, CDR2 YYNGEE. With 4 bases clipped from V and 5 bases from J, the junction kept 8 bases outside the gene matches. CDR3 nucleotides: TGTGCCAGCAGCCCCGGACAGGAAAGTTATGGCTACACCTTC. This sequence encodes CASSPGQESYGYTF.

J is TRBJ1-1 and V is TRBV19; the match to TRBD1 covers 7 bases. The CDR3 runs to 15 residues. The germline CDR1 and CDR2 sequences are LNHDA and SQIVND (reference sequence). Trimming removed 3 bases from V and 4 bases from J; junction bases left unmatched: 8. The CDR3 DNA reads TGTGCCAGTAGTATGCCCCGACAGGGAGTCACTGAAGCTTTCTTT. Amino acid sequence: CASSMPRQGVTEAFF.

CDR3 sequence (DNA): TGTGCCAGCAGCTACGGACAGGGTGAAAAACTGTTTTTT. Protein product: CASSYGQGEKLFF. The rearrangement uses TRBV7-2 and TRBJ1-4, with 8 bases matching TRBD1. CDR3 length: 13 residues. Per the germline V gene, CDR1 is SGHTA and CDR2 is FQGNSA. The J segment lost 7 bases and the V segment lost 4 bases, leaving 2 bases of the junction unmatched.

The table lists this clone with a count of one. V and J are TRBV27 and TRBJ1-2; D might be TRBD1 (5 bases). Germline V gene data show CDR1 as MNHEY and CDR2 as SMNVEV (reference sequence). V gave up 2 bases and J gave up 2 bases, with 6 bases separating them. The CDR3 loop spans 13 amino acids. In DNA form, the CDR3 reads TGTGCCAGCAGTTTAAACAGGAACTATGGCTACACCTTC. Amino acids: CASSLNRNYGYTF.

The chain is built from TRBV2 and TRBJ1-4, with TRBD1 as a possible D gene (6 bases). Per the germline V gene, CDR1 is SNHLY and CDR2 is FYNNEI. The CDR3 has 17 amino acids. Trimming took off 7 bases at V and 0 bases at J, with 18 bases between the two ends. CDR3 sequence: CASKGGGTQATNEKLFF. CDR3 DNA: TGTGCCAGCAAAGGGGGGGGGACGCAAGCAACTAATGAAAAACTGTTTTTT.

This chain uses TRBV7-9 with TRBJ2-2, with 7 bases identical to TRBD1. Per germline, CDR1 SEHNR and CDR2 FQNEAQ (reference sequence). V lost 10 bases to trimming and J lost 7 bases; unmatched junction nucleotides: 6. This CDR3 spans 12 amino acids. In nucleotides, the CDR3 is TGTGCCACCGAGCACAGGGGCGGGGAGCTGTTTTTT. This translates into CATEHRGGELFF.

The chain couples TRBV30 to TRBJ2-5; TRBD2 aligns across 7 bases. Germline CDR1 GTSNPN, CDR2 SVGIG (reference sequence). Trimming took 8 bases from V and 2 from J; bases not matched to a gene: 17. The CDR3 is 16 amino acids. The chain's CDR3 is CARSGGPWGFQETQYF. CDR3 nucleotides: TGTGCCCGGTCGGGGGGTCCCTGGGGTTTTCAAGAGACCCAGTACTTC. Full variable domain (missing parts from reference TRBV30 and TRBJ2-5): SQTIHQWPATLVQPVGSPLSLECTVEGTSNPNLYWYRQAAGRGLQLLFYSVGIGQISSEVPQNLSASRPQDRQFILSSKKLLLSDSGFYLCARSGGPWGFQETQYFGPGTRLLVL.

The gene calls are TRBV18 and TRBJ2-1; D perhaps matches TRBD1 (6 bases). V lost 2 bases to trimming and J lost 4 bases, with 12 bases between them. Germline CDR1 KGHSH, CDR2 LQKENI. This CDR3 region has 15 residues. The CDR3 is CASSPEPGVYNEQFF. The DNA of the CDR3 is TGTGCCAGCTCACCAGAGCCAGGGGTTTACAATGAGCAGTTCTTC.

This chain connects TRBV4-3 to TRBJ2-7; TRBD1 agrees at 7 bases. CDR3 length equals 16 residues. V lost 4 bases, J lost 2 bases, and 11 bases stayed unmatched. CDR1 LGHNA and CDR2 YSLEER come from the germline V gene. As DNA, the CDR3 is TGCGCCAGCAGCCCACTCTCCGGGACAGCCACCTACGAGCAGTACTTC. Its protein product is CASSPLSGTATYEQYF.

The CDR3 nucleotides read TGCGCCAGCAGTGGTAGCGGGGGGGTTAGCACAGATACGCAGTATTTT. Translated, it gives CASSGSGGVSTDTQYF. This chain connects TRBV5-1 to TRBJ2-3; 11 nucleotides line up with TRBD2. The CDR3 is 16 amino acids. Germline loops: CDR1 SGHRS, CDR2 YFSETQ. V trimming: 5 bases; J trimming: 0 bases; junction bases outside the gene matches: 5.

The chain carries TRBV18 and TRBJ1-5; D possibly corresponds to TRBD1 (6 bases). This CDR3 is 15 amino acids long. The V gene's germline CDR1 is KGHSH and CDR2 LQKENI. Trimming took off 6 bases at V and 3 bases at J, with 15 bases between the two ends. The CDR3 spells CASSYSTGSNQPQHF. The CDR3 nucleotides are TGTGCCAGCTCGTACTCTACAGGGTCCAATCAGCCCCAGCATTTT.

V gene TRBV19 combines with J gene TRBJ2-6; D gene ambiguous. CDR1 LNHDA and CDR2 SQIVND come from the germline V gene (reference sequence). V lost 1 base, J lost 8 bases, and 9 bases lay in between. CDR3 size: 14 residues. Written as DNA, the CDR3 is TGTGCCAGTAGTATAGTAAAGAGCTCCAACGTCCTGACTTTC. It yields the protein CASSIVKSSNVLTF.